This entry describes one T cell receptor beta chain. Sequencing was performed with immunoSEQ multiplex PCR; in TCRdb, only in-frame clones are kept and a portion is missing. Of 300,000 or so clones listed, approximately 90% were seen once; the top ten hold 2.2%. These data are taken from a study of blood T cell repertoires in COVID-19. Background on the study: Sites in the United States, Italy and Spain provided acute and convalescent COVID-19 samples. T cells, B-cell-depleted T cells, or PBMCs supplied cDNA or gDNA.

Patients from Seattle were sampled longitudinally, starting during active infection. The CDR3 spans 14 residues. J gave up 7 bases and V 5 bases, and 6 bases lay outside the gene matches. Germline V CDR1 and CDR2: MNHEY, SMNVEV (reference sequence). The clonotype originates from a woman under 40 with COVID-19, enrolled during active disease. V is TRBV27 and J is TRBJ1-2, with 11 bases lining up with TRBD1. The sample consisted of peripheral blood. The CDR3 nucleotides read TGTGCCAGCAGTCCCCGGGACAGGGGGTTTGGCTACACCTTC. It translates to CASSPRDRGFGYTF.